Presented here are 20 T cell receptor beta chains from one specimen sequenced in a study of CD4 T cells in relation to SARS-CoV-2 and coronaviruses. CD4+ T cells from unexposed donors were obtained before the COVID-19 pandemic (2011-2018). After roughly ten days of culture, CD4+ T cells were isolated. These receptors lack a known antigen. Some clones are missing from TCRdb's copy, which holds only in-frame ones; the method was immunoSEQ multiplex PCR. The sample yields about 19,000 clones, approximately 80% seen once. Sequencing was done on a sample of CD4+ T cells from PBMCs, cultured in vitro. These receptors were obtained from a human donor in good health.

V is TRBV2 and J is TRBJ2-6; 11 nucleotides match TRBD2. The CDR3 is 18 amino acids. With 2 bases clipped from V and 1 base from J, the junction kept 4 bases outside the gene matches. Germline V CDR1 and CDR2: SNHLY, FYNNEI. The CDR3 loop reads CASSERLAGLSGANVLTF. The CDR3, as DNA: TGTGCCAGCAGTGAACGACTAGCGGGACTATCTGGGGCCAACGTCCTGACTTTC.

This chain links TRBV5-4 with TRBJ1-1; a weak D match, TRBD1 (6 bases). Trimming took 4 bases from V and 7 from J, leaving 14 bases between them. This CDR3 comprises 13 residues. Germline V gives CDR1 SGHNT, CDR2 YYREEE (reference sequence). Here the CDR3 reads CASSVGGGFEAFF. The CDR3 nucleotides read TGTGCCAGCAGCGTTGGTGGGGGCTTTGAAGCTTTCTTT. Together with reference TRBV5-4 and TRBJ1-1, the CDR3 gives the full variable domain: ETGVTQSPTHLIKTRGQQVTLRCSSQSGHNTVSWYQQALGQGPQFIFQYYREEENGRGNFPPRFSGLQFPNYSSELNVNALELDDSALYLCASSVGGGFEAFFGQGTRLTVV.

V usage is TRBV6-1 and J usage is TRBJ1-2; a weak D match, TRBD1 (6 bases). The germline gives CDR1 MNHNS, CDR2 SASEGT. The CDR3 is 14 residues long. V was cut by 1 base and J by 3 bases, with 9 bases left in between. In DNA form, the CDR3 reads TGTGCCAGCAGTGAAGGGGGGCTTGACTATGGCTACACCTTC. It codes for CASSEGGLDYGYTF.

This clone was recorded only once. The genes are TRBV6-5 and TRBJ1-1, with 9 bases lining up with TRBD1. Trimming at V came to 7 bases and at J to 4 bases, leaving 7 bases not matched to a gene. The V gene's germline CDR1 is MNHEY and CDR2 SVGAGI. This CDR3 has 14 amino acids. CDR3 nucleotide sequence: TGTGCCAGCAAATGGACAGGGGCGAGCACTGAAGCTTTCTTT. This translates into CASKWTGASTEAFF.

J is TRBJ2-1 and V is TRBV27, with D tentatively TRBD1 (7 bases). The CDR3 has 15 residues. V dropped 2 bases and J dropped 7 bases, with 15 bases sitting between them. Per germline, CDR1 MNHEY and CDR2 SMNVEV (reference sequence). CDR3 in DNA: TGTGCCAGCAGTTTAGTTCCAGGGGGGATTAATGAGCAGTTCTTC. Amino acid sequence: CASSLVPGGINEQFF.

This clone was counted between two and nine times. The J gene is TRBJ2-1, the V gene TRBV30; tentatively, D is TRBD2 (6 bases). V was clipped by 0 bases and J by 12 bases, with 15 bases between them. This CDR3 spans 13 amino acids. The germline CDR1 and CDR2 sequences are GTSNPN and SVGIG (reference sequence). The CDR3 reads CAWSVYRESRQFF. The CDR3 nucleotides are TGTGCCTGGAGTGTATATCGGGAGAGTAGGCAGTTCTTC.

This sequence joins TRBV30 and TRBJ2-6, with D unresolved. V dropped 3 bases and J dropped 0 bases, with 6 bases sitting between them. CDR3 length: 14 residues. Germline CDR1 GTSNPN, CDR2 SVGIG (reference sequence). CDR3 bases: TGTGCCTGGAGGGCGTCCTCTGGGGCCAACGTCCTGACTTTC. Translated, it gives CAWRASSGANVLTF.

This sequence joins TRBV18 and TRBJ2-3; D ambiguous. This CDR3 has 15 amino acids. Germline values: CDR1 KGHSH, CDR2 LQKENI. Trimming stripped 0 bases from V and 2 bases from J, with 9 bases between. The CDR3 nucleotides are TGTGCCAGCTCACCACCGGGCTGGAACACAGATACGCAGTATTTT. Translated: CASSPPGWNTDTQYF.

This rearrangement joins TRBV2 to TRBJ2-5, with D unclear. V was clipped by 3 bases and J by 4 bases, with 9 bases between them. The CDR3 length is 13 residues. Germline loops: CDR1 SNHLY, CDR2 FYNNEI. The CDR3 loop is CASSDELTETQYF. CDR3 DNA sequence: TGTGCCAGCAGTGACGAATTAACAGAGACCCAGTACTTC.

V gene TRBV9 combines with J gene TRBJ2-3, with 15 nucleotides matching TRBD2. Germline V gives CDR1 SGDLS, CDR2 YYNGEE. Germline trimming cut 3 bases from V and 1 base from J; bases unmatched to any gene: 6. There are 18 residues in the CDR3. The CDR3 DNA reads as TGTGCCAGCAGCGGTGGGACTAGCGGGGGGATGGGCACAGATACGCAGTATTTT. This translates into CASSGGTSGGMGTDTQYF.

The DNA of the CDR3 is TGTGCCAGCTCACCAATCGGTGGACAGGGAGCATTCTCTGGAAACACCATATATTTT. Its translation is CASSPIGGQGAFSGNTIYF. The rearrangement joins TRBV18 to TRBJ1-3; 8 nucleotides agree with TRBD1. The CDR3 runs 19 residues. After removal of 2 bases from V and 0 bases from J, the junction contained 12 bases not matched to a gene. The germline CDR1 and CDR2 sequences are KGHSH and LQKENI. The full variable domain, completed using reference TRBV18 and TRBJ1-3, is NAGVMQNPRHLVRRRGQEARLRCSPMKGHSHVYWYRQLPEEGLKFMVYLQKENIIDESGMPKERFSAEFPKEGPSILRIQQVVRGDSAAYFCASSPIGGQGAFSGNTIYFGEGSWLTVV.

The J gene is TRBJ1-5, the V gene TRBV15, with 10 bases identical to TRBD1. Germline V gene data show CDR1 as LNHNV and CDR2 as YYDKDF (reference sequence). This CDR3 comprises 18 residues. J gave up 2 bases and V 3 bases, and 10 bases lay outside the gene matches. DNA of the CDR3: TGTGCCACCAGCAGCAGGGACAGGGGCGTCCCCCGCAATCAGCCCCAGCATTTT. Protein sequence: CATSSRDRGVPRNQPQHF.

The chain has TRBV7-2 and TRBJ2-7; no firm D call. The CDR3 spans 13 residues. V shed 2 bases and J shed 2 bases, with 7 bases lying between them. CDR1 SGHTA and CDR2 FQGNSA come from the germline V gene. The CDR3 DNA sequence: TGTGCCAGCAGCTTACCAGGAACCTACGAGCAGTACTTC. This codes for CASSLPGTYEQYF. Combining the CDR3 with reference TRBV7-2 and TRBJ2-7 gives the whole variable domain GAGVSQSPSNKVTEKGKDVELRCDPISGHTALYWYRQSLGQGLEFLIYFQGNSAPDKSGLPSDRFSAERTGGSVSTLTIQRTQQEDSAVYLCASSLPGTYEQYFGPGTRLTVT.

The chain links TRBV6-5 to TRBJ2-5; TRBD2 is a possible D gene (6 bases). Germline V gene lookup returns CDR1 MNHEY and CDR2 SVGAGI. Trimming stripped 5 bases from V and 4 bases from J, with 11 bases between. The CDR3 is made up of 13 amino acids. CDR3 in amino acids: CASSRGWRETQYF. CDR3 in DNA: TGTGCCAGCAGTCGGGGGTGGAGAGAGACCCAGTACTTC.

This chain connects TRBV5-7 to TRBJ2-2, with 12 nucleotides matching TRBD1. TRBV5-7 is placed among ORFs of uncertain function. The CDR3 sequence is 17 residues long. After removal of 4 bases from V and 5 bases from J, the junction contained 9 bases not matched to a gene. The CDR3 loop is CASSRGQGAFGTGELFF. The CDR3 bases are TGTGCCAGCAGCAGGGGACAGGGGGCTTTCGGGACCGGGGAGCTGTTTTTT.

V and J are TRBV10-3 and TRBJ1-3; D call uncertain. The CDR3 loop spans 13 amino acids. The V gene's germline CDR1 is ENHRY and CDR2 SYGVKD. V shed 7 bases and J shed 2 bases, with 9 bases lying between them. The CDR3 nucleotides read TGTGCCATCACGACGGACCCTGGAAACACCATATATTTT. Protein: CAITTDPGNTIYF.

The chain links TRBV9 to TRBJ2-7, with D perhaps matching TRBD1 (6 bases). Trimming removed 0 bases from V and 2 bases from J, with 9 bases in between. CDR3 length: 14 residues. Germline-derived CDR1 and CDR2 are SGDLS and YYNGEE. The DNA for the CDR3 is TGTGCCAGCAGCGTAGGTGGGGGCGCCTACGAGCAGTACTTC. Protein product: CASSVGGGAYEQYF.

The rearrangement joins TRBV2 to TRBJ1-3; D is unclear. This CDR3 comprises 13 residues. Germline V gives CDR1 SNHLY, CDR2 FYNNEI. V was shortened by 3 bases and J by 3 bases, with 6 bases between the two germline ends. CDR3: CASSDPFGNTIYF. The CDR3 DNA sequence: TGTGCCAGCAGTGACCCGTTTGGAAACACCATATATTTT.

This chain connects TRBV2 to TRBJ2-2; D remains unclear. The CDR3 has 15 amino acids. V shed 1 base and J shed 4 bases, with 10 bases lying between them. Germline loops: CDR1 SNHLY, CDR2 FYNNEI. The CDR3 is CASSEDRVFTGELFF. CDR3 nucleotide sequence: TGTGCCAGCAGTGAAGACAGAGTTTTCACCGGGGAGCTGTTTTTT.

The chain is built from TRBV7-3 and TRBJ2-3; no reliable D call. V lost 5 bases and J lost 3, with 9 bases in between. The germline CDR1 and CDR2 sequences are SGHTA and FQGTGA. The CDR3 is 13 amino acids. The CDR3 nucleotides are TGTGCCAGCAGCCCGCGGAAGACAGATACGCAGTATTTT. This gives the protein CASSPRKTDTQYF.